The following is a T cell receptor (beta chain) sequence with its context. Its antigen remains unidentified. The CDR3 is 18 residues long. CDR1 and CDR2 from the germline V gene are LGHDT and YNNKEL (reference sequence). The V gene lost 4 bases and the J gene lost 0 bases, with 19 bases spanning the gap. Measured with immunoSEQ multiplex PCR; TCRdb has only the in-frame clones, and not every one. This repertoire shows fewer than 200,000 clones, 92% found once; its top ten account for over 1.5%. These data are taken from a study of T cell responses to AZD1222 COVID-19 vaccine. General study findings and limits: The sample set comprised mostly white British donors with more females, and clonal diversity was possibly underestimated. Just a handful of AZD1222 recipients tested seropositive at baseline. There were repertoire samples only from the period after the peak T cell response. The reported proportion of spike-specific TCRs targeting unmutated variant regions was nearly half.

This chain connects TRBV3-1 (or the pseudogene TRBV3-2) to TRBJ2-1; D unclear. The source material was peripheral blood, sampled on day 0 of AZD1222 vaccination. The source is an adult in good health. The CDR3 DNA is TGTGCCAGCAGCCCCCCCTCCTATCTTAAGAGCTCCTACAATGAGCAGTTCTTC. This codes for CASSPPSYLKSSYNEQFF.